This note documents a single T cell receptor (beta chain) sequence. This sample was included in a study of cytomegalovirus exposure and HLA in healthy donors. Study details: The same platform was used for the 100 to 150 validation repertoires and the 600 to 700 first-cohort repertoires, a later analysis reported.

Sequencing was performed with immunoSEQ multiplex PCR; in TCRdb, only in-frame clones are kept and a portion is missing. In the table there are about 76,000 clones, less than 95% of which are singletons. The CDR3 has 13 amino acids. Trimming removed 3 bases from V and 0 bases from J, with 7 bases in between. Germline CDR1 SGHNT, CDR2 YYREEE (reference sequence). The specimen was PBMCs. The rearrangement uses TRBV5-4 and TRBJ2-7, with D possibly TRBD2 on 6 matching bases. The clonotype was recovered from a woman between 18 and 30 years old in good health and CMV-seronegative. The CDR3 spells CASSYGSSYEQYF. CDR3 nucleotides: TGTGCCAGCAGCTACGGGAGCTCCTACGAGCAGTACTTC. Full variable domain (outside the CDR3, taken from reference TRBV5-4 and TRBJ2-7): ETGVTQSPTHLIKTRGQQVTLRCSSQSGHNTVSWYQQALGQGPQFIFQYYREEENGRGNFPPRFSGLQFPNYSSELNVNALELDDSALYLCASSYGSSYEQYFGPGTRLTVT.